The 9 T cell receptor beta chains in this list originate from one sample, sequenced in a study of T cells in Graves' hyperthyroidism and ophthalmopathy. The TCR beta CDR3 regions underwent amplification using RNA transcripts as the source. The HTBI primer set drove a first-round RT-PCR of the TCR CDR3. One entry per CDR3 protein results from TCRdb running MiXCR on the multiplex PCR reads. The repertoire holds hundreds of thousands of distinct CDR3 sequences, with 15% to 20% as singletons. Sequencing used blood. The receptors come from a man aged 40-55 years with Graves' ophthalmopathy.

In DNA, the CDR3 is TGTGCCAGCAGTCTCCTCTTGAACACTGAAGCTTTCTTT. Translated, it gives CASSLLLNTEAFF. The gene calls are TRBV27 and TRBJ1-1, with unresolved D. Trimming shortened V by 5 bases and J by 0 bases, and 7 bases separated the two germline ends. Germline V gene lookup returns CDR1 MNHEY and CDR2 SMNVEV (reference sequence). CDR3 length: 13 amino acids.

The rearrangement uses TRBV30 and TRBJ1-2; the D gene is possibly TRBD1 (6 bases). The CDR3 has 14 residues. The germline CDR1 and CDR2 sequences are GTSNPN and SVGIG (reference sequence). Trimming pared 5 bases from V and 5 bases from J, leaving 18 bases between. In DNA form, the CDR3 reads TGTGCCTGGGAGAGGGGGGAACCCCCATATGGCTACACCTTC. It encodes CAWERGEPPYGYTF.

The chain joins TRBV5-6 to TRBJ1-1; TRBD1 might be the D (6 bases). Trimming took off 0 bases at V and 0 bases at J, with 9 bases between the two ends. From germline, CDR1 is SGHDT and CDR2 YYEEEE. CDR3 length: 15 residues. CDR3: CASSLDRVLNTEAFF. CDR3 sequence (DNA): TGTGCCAGCAGCTTGGACAGGGTGTTGAACACTGAAGCTTTCTTT.

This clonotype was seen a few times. This CDR3 reads CASSVGTSGHEQFF. The CDR3 DNA follows: TGTGCCAGCAGCGTAGGGACTAGCGGCCATGAGCAGTTCTTC. The rearrangement uses TRBV9 and TRBJ2-1, with 10 positions matching TRBD2. The CDR3 totals 14 residues. Germline V gene sequence: CDR1 SGDLS, CDR2 YYNGEE. The V segment lost 0 bases and the J segment 8 bases; nucleotides outside the gene matches: 2. Full variable domain (missing parts from reference TRBV9 and TRBJ2-1): DSGVTQTPKHLITATGQRVTLRCSPRSGDLSVYWYQQSLDQGLQFLIQYYNGEERAKGNILERFSAQQFPDLHSELNLSSLELGDSALYFCASSVGTSGHEQFFGPGTRLTVL.

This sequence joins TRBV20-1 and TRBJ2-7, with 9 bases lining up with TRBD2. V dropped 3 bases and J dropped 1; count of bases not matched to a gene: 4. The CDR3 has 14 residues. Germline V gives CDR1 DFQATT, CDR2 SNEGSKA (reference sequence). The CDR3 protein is CSASPTSGSYEQYF. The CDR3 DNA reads TGCAGTGCTAGTCCGACTAGCGGATCCTACGAGCAGTACTTC.

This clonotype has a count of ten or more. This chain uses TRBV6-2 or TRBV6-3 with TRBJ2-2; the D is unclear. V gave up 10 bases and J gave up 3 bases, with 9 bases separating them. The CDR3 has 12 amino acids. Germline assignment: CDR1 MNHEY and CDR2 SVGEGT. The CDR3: CAISIDTGELFF. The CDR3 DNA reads TGTGCCATCTCCATTGACACCGGGGAGCTGTTTTTT.

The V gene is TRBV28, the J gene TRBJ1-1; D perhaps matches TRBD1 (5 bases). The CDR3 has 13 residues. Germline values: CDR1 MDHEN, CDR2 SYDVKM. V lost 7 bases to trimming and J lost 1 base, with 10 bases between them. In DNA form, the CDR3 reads TGTGCCAGCATGGAGGGGACGAACACTGAAGCTTTCTTT. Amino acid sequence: CASMEGTNTEAFF.

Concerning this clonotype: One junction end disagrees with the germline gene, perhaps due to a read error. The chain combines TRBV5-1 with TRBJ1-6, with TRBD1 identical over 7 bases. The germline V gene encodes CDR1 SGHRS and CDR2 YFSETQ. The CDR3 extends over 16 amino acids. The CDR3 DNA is TGCGCCAGCAGCTTGGCCGACAGGGCGAATAATTCACCCATCCACTTT. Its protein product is CASSLADRANNSPIHF.

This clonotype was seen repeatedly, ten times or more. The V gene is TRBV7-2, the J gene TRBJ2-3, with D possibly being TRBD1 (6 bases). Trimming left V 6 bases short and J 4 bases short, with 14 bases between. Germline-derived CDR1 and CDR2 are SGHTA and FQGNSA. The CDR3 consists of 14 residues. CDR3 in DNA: TGTGCCAGCAGTTTACAGGGCCCCCCAGATACGCAGTATTTT. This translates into CASSLQGPPDTQYF.